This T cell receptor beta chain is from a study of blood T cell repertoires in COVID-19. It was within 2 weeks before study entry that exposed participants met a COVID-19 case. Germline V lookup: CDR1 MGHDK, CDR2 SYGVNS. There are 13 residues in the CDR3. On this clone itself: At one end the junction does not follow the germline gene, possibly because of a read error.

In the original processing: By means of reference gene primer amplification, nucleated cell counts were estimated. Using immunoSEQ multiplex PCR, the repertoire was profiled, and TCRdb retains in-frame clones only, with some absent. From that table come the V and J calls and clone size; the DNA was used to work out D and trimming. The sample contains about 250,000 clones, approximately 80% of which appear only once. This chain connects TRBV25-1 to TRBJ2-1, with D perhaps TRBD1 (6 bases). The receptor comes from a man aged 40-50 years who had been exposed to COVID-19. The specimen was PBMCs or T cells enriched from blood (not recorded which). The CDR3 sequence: CASSKTGYSEQFF. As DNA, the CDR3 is TGTGCCAGCAGTAAAACAGGGTACAGTGAGCAGTTCTTC.